This T cell receptor (beta chain) came from a study of blood T cell repertoires in COVID-19. On the study more broadly: The samples span acute and convalescent COVID-19 from the United States, Italy and Spain. T cells, B-cell-depleted T cells, or PBMCs provided the cDNA or gDNA that served as material.

In the original analysis: Estimates of nucleated cell counts were drawn from the amplification of reference gene primers. Libraries were prepared by immunoSEQ multiplex PCR; TCRdb keeps only in-frame clonotypes and omits some of them. From that table come the V and J calls and clone size; the DNA was used to work out D and trimming. Of under 150,000 clones detected, approximately 89% appear once; the ten largest clones hold 5% to 6%. Germline V gene lookup returns CDR1 MNHEY and CDR2 SVGEGT. J was trimmed by 3 bases and V by 6 bases; bases with no gene match: 7. This CDR3 is 15 amino acids long. One Seattle source followed patients from active infection through their disease course.

The receptor's source is a woman aged 60 to 75 with COVID-19, enrolled during active disease. J is TRBJ2-2 and V is TRBV6-2 or TRBV6-3, with 7 bases lining up with TRBD1. Sequencing was done on a sample of peripheral blood. CDR3 nucleotides: TGTGCCAGCAGCACGAGGGGGCGTGACACCGGGGAGCTGTTTTTT. Its translation is CASSTRGRDTGELFF.